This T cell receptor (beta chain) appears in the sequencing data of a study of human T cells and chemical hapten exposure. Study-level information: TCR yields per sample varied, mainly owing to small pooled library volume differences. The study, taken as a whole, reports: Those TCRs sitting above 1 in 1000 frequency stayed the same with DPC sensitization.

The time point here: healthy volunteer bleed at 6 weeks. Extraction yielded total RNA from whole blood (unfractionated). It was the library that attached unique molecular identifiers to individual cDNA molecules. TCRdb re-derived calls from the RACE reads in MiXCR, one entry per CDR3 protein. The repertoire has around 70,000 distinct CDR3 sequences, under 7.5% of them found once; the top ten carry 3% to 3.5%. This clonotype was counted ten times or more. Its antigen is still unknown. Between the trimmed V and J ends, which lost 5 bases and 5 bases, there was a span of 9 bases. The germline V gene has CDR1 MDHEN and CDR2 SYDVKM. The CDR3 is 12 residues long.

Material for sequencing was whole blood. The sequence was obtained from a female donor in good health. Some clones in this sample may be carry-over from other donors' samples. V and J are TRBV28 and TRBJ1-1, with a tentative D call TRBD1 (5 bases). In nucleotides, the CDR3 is TGTGCCAGCAGTAGGGGCGGGACTGAAGCTTTCTTT. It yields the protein CASSRGGTEAFF.